The clone carrying this T cell receptor beta chain was observed a handful of times. The sample is drawn from a study of response to subunit inactivated influenza vaccine. TCRdb independently ran MiXCR on the RT-PCR reads; one entry per CDR3 protein. This table holds 500,000 or so distinct CDR3 sequences, approximately 16% found once. V was pared by 1 base and J by 2 bases, with 15 bases of the junction left unmatched. This CDR3 is built from 20 residues. The germline CDR1 and CDR2 sequences are DFQATT and SNEGSKA (reference sequence). The chain employs TRBV20-1 and TRBJ2-7, with 15 bases lining up with TRBD2. The clonotype was recovered from a man aged 50 to 75 who received an inactivated influenza vaccine. The specimen was CD4+ T cells sorted from PBMCs, collected around 2 years after vaccination. CDR3 amino acids: CSARASFRTSGRAGTYEQYF. The DNA for the CDR3 is TGCAGTGCTAGAGCTTCTTTCCGGACTAGCGGGAGGGCCGGTACCTACGAGCAGTACTTC.